A single sample gave rise to the 18 T cell receptor beta chains below, sequenced in a study of CD8+CD57+ T cells in acquired aplastic anemia. Genomic DNA provided the template from which TCR beta VDJ and CDR3 profiles were obtained. TCRdb used MiXCR to reprocess the reads, holding one entry per CDR3 protein. The repertoire has about 420,000 distinct CDR3 sequences, 60% to 80% of them found once; the top ten carry 3.5% to 4.5%. The source material was sorted CD4+, CD8+, or CD8+CD57+ T cells (not recorded which) from PBMCs. The receptor source for this set is a human donor in good health, serving as a control.

The V and J genes are TRBV20-1 and TRBJ1-2; no clear D. From germline, CDR1 is DFQATT and CDR2 SNEGSKA (reference sequence). Trimming pared 6 bases from V and 7 bases from J, leaving 21 bases between. CDR3 size: 14 residues. CDR3 region: CSAPNSVEGRGYTF. The CDR3 nucleotides read TGCAGTGCGCCTAACTCTGTGGAGGGTCGTGGCTACACCTTC.

This sequence joins TRBV5-5 and TRBJ1-5, with a tentative D call TRBD1 (5 bases). Germline lookup yields CDR1 SGHKS and CDR2 YYEKEE (reference sequence). The CDR3 totals 15 residues. V lost 0 bases and J 4 bases, leaving 11 bases between the germline ends. In DNA, the CDR3 is TGTGCCAGCAGCTTGGACAGGCGGGGGAATCAGCCCCAGCATTTT. Its translation is CASSLDRRGNQPQHF.

The chain couples TRBV9 to TRBJ1-1, with a weak D call TRBD1 (5 bases). In germline, CDR1 is SGDLS, CDR2 YYNGEE. This CDR3 has 13 residues. The V end was cut by 4 bases, the J end by 8 bases, with 15 bases between. CDR3 sequence reads: CASSQGRDPEAFF. DNA of the CDR3: TGTGCCAGCAGCCAAGGGAGGGACCCCGAAGCTTTCTTT.

The rearrangement joins TRBV24-1 to TRBJ2-3, with D hard to call. Germline CDR1 KGHDR, CDR2 SFDVKD. V lost 2 bases, J lost 3 bases, and 17 bases lay in between. The CDR3 length is 17 residues. The CDR3 here is CATSDSGRILKTDTQYF. In nucleotides, the CDR3 is TGTGCCACCAGTGATTCTGGCCGAATACTCAAAACAGATACGCAGTATTTT.

V and J are TRBV5-8 and TRBJ2-2; possible D gene TRBD1, 6 bases. This CDR3 comprises 13 residues. V lost 4 bases, J lost 7 bases, and 11 bases lay in between. Germline V lookup: CDR1 SGHTS, CDR2 YDEGEE. The CDR3 spells CASSLTGIGELFF. The CDR3 bases are TGTGCCAGCAGCCTTACAGGGATCGGGGAGCTGTTTTTT.

A word on this clonotype: Germline is not matched at one junction end, which may reflect a read error. The chain uses TRBV6-6 and TRBJ2-3; D tentatively fits TRBD1 or TRBD2 (6 bases each). Germline CDR1 is MNHNY and CDR2 is SVGAGI (reference sequence). The CDR3 extends over 17 amino acids. CDR3 DNA sequence: TGCGCCAGCACGTTAAACGGGGGCATTCTAGCAGCAGATACGCAGTATTTT. Translating it yields CASTLNGGILAADTQYF.

The chain links TRBV9 to TRBJ1-4, with D maybe TRBD1 (5 bases). This CDR3 is 14 amino acids long. The germline V gene encodes CDR1 SGDLS and CDR2 YYNGEE. The ends were cut back, 7 bases at V and 14 bases at J, with 24 bases in the middle. In DNA form, the CDR3 reads TGTGCCAGCGGGGAGTGGGCAGCTGCGGACAACCTGTTTTTT. It codes for CASGEWAAADNLFF.

The genes are TRBV20-1 and TRBJ1-2; D remains unclear. Trimming removed 3 bases from V and 6 bases from J, with 14 bases in between. Germline CDR1 and CDR2: DFQATT and SNEGSKA (reference sequence). This CDR3 is built from 13 residues. The CDR3 here is CSASAAGNDGYTF. As DNA, the CDR3 is TGCAGTGCTAGCGCGGCGGGGAACGATGGCTACACCTTC.

The CDR3 sequence is CASSLKARGVETQHF. CDR3 bases: TGTGCCAGCAGCTTGAAGGCGCGGGGGGTTGAGACCCAGCACTTT. This chain links TRBV7-2 with TRBJ1-6; TRBD1 might be the D (5 bases). Germline V gene data show CDR1 as SGHTA and CDR2 as FQGNSA. The CDR3 sequence is 15 residues long. The V gene lost 3 bases and the J gene lost 19 bases, with 25 bases spanning the gap.

On this clonotype itself: No conserved phenylalanine or tryptophan ends this CDR3, so it is likely a read error. The DNA is left out, because the CDR3 cannot be placed on it with certainty; the CDR3 is given as TCRdb lists it. V and J are TRBV7-3 and TRBJ1-1. The germline V gene has CDR1 SGHTA and CDR2 FQGTGA. The CDR3 is made up of 14 amino acids, end residues included. This chain's CDR3 is CASSQDLPSGADTL.

V is TRBV20-1 and J is TRBJ2-7, with a tentative D call TRBD1 (6 bases). Trimming removed 6 bases from V and 9 bases from J, with 15 bases in between. The germline V gene has CDR1 DFQATT and CDR2 SNEGSKA (reference sequence). The CDR3 is made up of 11 amino acids. CDR3 in amino acids: CSAQDRYTQYF. The CDR3 region has the DNA TGCAGTGCGCAGGACAGATACACGCAGTACTTC.

A word on this clonotype: As the CDR3 is not closed by the conserved phenylalanine or tryptophan, this likely results from a read error. The chain is built from TRBV2 and TRBJ2-7; D is perhaps TRBD1 (5 bases). Germline V gene lookup returns CDR1 SNHLY and CDR2 FYNNEI. This CDR3 comprises 14 residues. The CDR3 region is CASSQGRRAYQQYC. In DNA, the CDR3 is TGTGCCAGCAGCCAGGGCAGGCGCGCCTACCAGCAGTACTGC.

This chain links TRBV9 with TRBJ1-2, with D possibly TRBD1 on 6 matching bases. Trimming took off 0 bases at V and 10 bases at J, with 19 bases between the two ends. The germline V gene has CDR1 SGDLS and CDR2 YYNGEE. The CDR3 has 15 amino acids. CDR3 nucleotides: TGTGCCAGCAGCGTAGACGAGGGGGGGGGCTACACCTACACCTTC. It translates to CASSVDEGGGYTYTF.

This clonotype appeared once. The V gene is TRBV19, the J gene TRBJ2-2; a weak D match, TRBD1 (5 bases). The V end lost 1 base, the J end lost 6 bases, and 27 bases lay between the germline ends. Per germline, CDR1 LNHDA and CDR2 SQIVND (reference sequence). The CDR3 contains 20 residues. The CDR3 DNA reads TGTGCCAGTAGTATAGTCCCCCCCGAGACAGCCCAAATTTTCCCCGGGGAGCTGTTTTTT. As protein: CASSIVPPETAQIFPGELFF.

V and J are TRBV20-1 and TRBJ1-6, with TRBD1 identical over 8 bases. CDR1 and CDR2 (germline): DFQATT, SNEGSKA (reference sequence). Losses at the gene ends were 2 bases for V and 8 bases for J; bases not matched to a gene: 8. The CDR3 extends over 15 amino acids. The CDR3, as DNA: TGCAGTGCTAGATCCACGACAGGGGACCATTCACCCCTCCACTTT. Protein sequence: CSARSTTGDHSPLHF.

The table lists this clonotype with a few counts. The gene calls are TRBV10-3 and TRBJ2-5, with TRBD2 as a possible D gene (5 bases). Trimming removed 2 bases at V and 2 bases at J, with 6 bases between. The CDR3 contains 13 residues. Germline lookup yields CDR1 ENHRY and CDR2 SYGVKD. The CDR3 region has the DNA TGTGCCATCAGTGAGAGGGAGCAAGAGACCCAGTACTTC. Translated, it gives CAISEREQETQYF.

J is TRBJ1-5 and V is TRBV6-1; D is unresolved. Germline CDR1 reads MNHNS; CDR2 reads SASEGT. The V gene lost 3 bases and the J gene lost 5 bases, with 11 bases spanning the gap. The CDR3 loop spans 14 amino acids. The CDR3 DNA reads TGTGCCAGCAGTGAGGACGGGGAGTATCAGCCCCAGCATTTT. Residues: CASSEDGEYQPQHF.

Concerning this clonotype: Here the CDR3 omits its conserved ending phenylalanine or tryptophan, so a read error is the likely source. No DNA is shown, since the ends of the CDR3 on it are uncertain; the CDR3 is the one TCRdb lists. The CDR3 is CASRAEHTGALFFCL. The V call is TRBV2, the J call TRBJ2-2; the DNA was not compared with TRBD2, the D call given in the table. Germline CDR1 is SNHLY and CDR2 is FYNNEI. The CDR3 length is 15 residues, termini included.